This record concerns one T cell receptor beta chain sequence. The data were taken from a study of cytomegalovirus exposure and HLA in healthy donors. J gave up 7 bases and V 5 bases, and 12 bases lay outside the gene matches. Germline loops: CDR1 MNHEY, CDR2 SVGAGI. The CDR3 has 15 amino acids. This PCR relied on a set of 60 Vbeta primers and 13 Jbeta primers. TCRdb keeps only in-frame clones here, not all; method: immunoSEQ multiplex PCR. This sample has 150,000 or so clones, with about four fifths found just once. Sequences were obtained from PBMCs. The TCR comes from a man aged 18-30 years in good health and CMV-seronegative. V gene TRBV6-5 combines with J gene TRBJ2-7; 9 bases fit TRBD1. CDR3 region: CASSVDRGTFREQYF. The CDR3 nucleotides read TGTGCCAGCAGTGTGGACAGGGGAACCTTTCGGGAGCAGTACTTC.